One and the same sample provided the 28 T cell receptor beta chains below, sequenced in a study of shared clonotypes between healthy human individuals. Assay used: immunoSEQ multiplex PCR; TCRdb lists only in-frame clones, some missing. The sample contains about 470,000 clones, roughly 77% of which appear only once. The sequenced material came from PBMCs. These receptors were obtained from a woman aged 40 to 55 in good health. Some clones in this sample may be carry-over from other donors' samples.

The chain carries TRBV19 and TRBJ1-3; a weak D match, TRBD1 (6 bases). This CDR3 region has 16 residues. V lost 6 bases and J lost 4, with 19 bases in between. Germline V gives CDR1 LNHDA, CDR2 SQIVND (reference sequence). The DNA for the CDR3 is TGTGCCAGTAGGAGATCGACAGGAATTGACGGAAACACCATATATTTT. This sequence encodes CASRRSTGIDGNTIYF.

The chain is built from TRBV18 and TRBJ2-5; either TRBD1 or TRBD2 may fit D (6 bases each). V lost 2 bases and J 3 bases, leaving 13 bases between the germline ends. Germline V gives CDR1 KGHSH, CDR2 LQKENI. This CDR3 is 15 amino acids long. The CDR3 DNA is TGTGCCAGCTCACCAAACGCCGGGGGCGAAGAGACCCAGTACTTC. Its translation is CASSPNAGGEETQYF.

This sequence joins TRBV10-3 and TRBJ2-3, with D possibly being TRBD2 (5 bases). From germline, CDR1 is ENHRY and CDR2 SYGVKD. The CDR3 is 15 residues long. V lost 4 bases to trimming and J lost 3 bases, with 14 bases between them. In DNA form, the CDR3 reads TGTGCCATCAGTGGCGCCTCCCCGGGAACAGATACGCAGTATTTT. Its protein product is CAISGASPGTDTQYF.

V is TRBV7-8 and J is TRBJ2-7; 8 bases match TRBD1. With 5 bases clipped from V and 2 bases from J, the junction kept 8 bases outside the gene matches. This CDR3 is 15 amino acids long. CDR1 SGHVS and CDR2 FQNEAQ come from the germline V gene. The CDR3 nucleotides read TGTGCCAGCAGCCCCCTAACAGGGGGAGCCTACGAGCAGTACTTC. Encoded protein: CASSPLTGGAYEQYF.

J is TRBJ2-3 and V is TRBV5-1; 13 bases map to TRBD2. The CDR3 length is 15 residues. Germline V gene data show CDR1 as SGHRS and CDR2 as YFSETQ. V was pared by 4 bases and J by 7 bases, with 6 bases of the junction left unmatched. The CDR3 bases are TGCGCCAGCAGCCCGGGACTAGCGGGAAGGTATACGCAGTATTTT. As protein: CASSPGLAGRYTQYF.

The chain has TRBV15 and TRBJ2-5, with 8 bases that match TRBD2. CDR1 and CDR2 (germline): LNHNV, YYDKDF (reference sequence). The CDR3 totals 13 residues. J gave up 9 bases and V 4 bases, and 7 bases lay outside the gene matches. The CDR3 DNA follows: TGTGCCACCAGCAACGGGAGGGGTAAGGCCCAGTACTTC. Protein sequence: CATSNGRGKAQYF.

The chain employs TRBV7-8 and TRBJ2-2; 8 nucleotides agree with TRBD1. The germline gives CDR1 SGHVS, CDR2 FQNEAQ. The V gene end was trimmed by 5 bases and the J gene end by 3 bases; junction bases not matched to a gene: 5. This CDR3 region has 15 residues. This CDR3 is CASSLRQGYTGELFF. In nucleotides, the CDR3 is TGTGCCAGCAGCCTCCGACAGGGGTACACCGGGGAGCTGTTTTTT.

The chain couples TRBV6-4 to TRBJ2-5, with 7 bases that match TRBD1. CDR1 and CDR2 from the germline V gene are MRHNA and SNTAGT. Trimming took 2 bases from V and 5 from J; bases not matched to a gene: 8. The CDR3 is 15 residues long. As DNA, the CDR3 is TGTGCCAGCAGTGACGGGCCAGGGGGTCAGGAGACCCAGTACTTC. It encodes CASSDGPGGQETQYF.

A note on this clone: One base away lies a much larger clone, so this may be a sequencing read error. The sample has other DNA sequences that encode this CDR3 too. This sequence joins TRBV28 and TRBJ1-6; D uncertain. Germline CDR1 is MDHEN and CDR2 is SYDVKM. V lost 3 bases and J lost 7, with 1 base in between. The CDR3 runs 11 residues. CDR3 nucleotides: TGTGCCAGCAGTTTGAATTCACCCCTCCACTTT. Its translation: CASSLNSPLHF.

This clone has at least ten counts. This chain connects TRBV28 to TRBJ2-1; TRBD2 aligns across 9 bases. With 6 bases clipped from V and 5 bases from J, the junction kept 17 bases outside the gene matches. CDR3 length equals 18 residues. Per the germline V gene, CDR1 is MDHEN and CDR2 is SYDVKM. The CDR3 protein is CASSISPGAGGLHNEQFF. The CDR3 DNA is TGTGCCAGCAGCATATCCCCCGGGGCGGGAGGGTTGCACAATGAGCAGTTCTTC.

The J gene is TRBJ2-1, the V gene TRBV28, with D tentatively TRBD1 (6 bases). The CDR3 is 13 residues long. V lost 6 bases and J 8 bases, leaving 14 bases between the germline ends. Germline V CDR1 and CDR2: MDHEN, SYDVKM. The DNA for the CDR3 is TGTGCCAGCAGCCCACAAGACAGGCATGAGCAGTTCTTC. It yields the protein CASSPQDRHEQFF.

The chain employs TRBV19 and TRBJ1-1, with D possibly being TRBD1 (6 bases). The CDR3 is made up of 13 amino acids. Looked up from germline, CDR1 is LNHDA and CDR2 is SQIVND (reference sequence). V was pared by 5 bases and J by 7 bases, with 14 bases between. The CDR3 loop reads CASSSGGLLEAFF. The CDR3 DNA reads TGTGCCAGTAGTTCGGGGGGCCTTCTTGAAGCTTTCTTT. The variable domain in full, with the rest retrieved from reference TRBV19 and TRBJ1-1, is DGGITQSPKYLFRKEGQNVTLSCEQNLNHDAMYWYRQDPGQGLRLIYYSQIVNDFQKGDIAEGYSVSREKKESFPLTVTSAQKNPTAFYLCASSSGGLLEAFFGQGTRLTVV.

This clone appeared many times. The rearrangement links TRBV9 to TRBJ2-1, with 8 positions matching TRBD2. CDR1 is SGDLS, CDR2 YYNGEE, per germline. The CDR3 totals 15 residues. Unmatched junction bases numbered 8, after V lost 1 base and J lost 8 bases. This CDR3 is CASSVSGTRFDEQFF. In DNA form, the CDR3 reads TGTGCCAGCAGCGTAAGTGGGACTAGATTCGATGAGCAGTTCTTC.

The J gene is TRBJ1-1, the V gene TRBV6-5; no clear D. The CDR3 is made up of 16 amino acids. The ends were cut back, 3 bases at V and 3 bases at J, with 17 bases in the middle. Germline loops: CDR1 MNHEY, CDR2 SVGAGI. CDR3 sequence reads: CASSYAAAPGDTEAFF. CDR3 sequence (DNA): TGTGCCAGCAGTTATGCGGCCGCTCCAGGAGACACTGAAGCTTTCTTT.

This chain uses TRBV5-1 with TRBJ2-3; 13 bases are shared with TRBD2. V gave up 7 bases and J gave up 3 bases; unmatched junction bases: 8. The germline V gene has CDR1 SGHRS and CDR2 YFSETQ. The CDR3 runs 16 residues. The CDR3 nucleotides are TGCGCCAGCCACCGGGGACTAGCGGGATTTACAGATACGCAGTATTTT. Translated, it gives CASHRGLAGFTDTQYF.

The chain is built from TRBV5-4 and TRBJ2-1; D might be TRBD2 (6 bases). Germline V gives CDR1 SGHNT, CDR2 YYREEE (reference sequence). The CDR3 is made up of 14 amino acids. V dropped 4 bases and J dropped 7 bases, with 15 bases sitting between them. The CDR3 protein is CASSPQRASNEQFF. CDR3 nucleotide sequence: TGTGCCAGCAGCCCACAGCGGGCCTCAAATGAGCAGTTCTTC. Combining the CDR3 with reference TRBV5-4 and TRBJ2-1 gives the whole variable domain ETGVTQSPTHLIKTRGQQVTLRCSSQSGHNTVSWYQQALGQGPQFIFQYYREEENGRGNFPPRFSGLQFPNYSSELNVNALELDDSALYLCASSPQRASNEQFFGPGTRLTVL.

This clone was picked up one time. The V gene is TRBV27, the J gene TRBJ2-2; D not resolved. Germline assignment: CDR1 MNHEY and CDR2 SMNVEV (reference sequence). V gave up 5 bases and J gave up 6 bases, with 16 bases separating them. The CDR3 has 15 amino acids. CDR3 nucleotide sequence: TGTGCCAGCAGTCGTAACGGTATGGCTCCCGGGGAGCTGTTTTTT. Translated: CASSRNGMAPGELFF.

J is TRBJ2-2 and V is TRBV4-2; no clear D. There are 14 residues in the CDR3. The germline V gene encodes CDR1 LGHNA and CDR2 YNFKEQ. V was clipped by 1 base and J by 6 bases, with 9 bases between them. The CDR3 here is CASSQVGFAGELFF. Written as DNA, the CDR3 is TGTGCCAGCAGCCAAGTTGGGTTCGCCGGGGAGCTGTTTTTT.

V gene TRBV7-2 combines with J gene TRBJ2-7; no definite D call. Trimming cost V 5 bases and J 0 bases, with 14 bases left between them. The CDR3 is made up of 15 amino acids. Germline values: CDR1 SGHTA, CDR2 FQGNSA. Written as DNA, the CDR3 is TGTGCCAGCAGCCGAAGGCCGACGCCCTCCTACGAGCAGTACTTC. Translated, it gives CASSRRPTPSYEQYF. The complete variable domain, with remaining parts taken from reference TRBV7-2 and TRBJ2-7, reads GAGVSQSPSNKVTEKGKDVELRCDPISGHTALYWYRQSLGQGLEFLIYFQGNSAPDKSGLPSDRFSAERTGGSVSTLTIQRTQQEDSAVYLCASSRRPTPSYEQYFGPGTRLTVT.

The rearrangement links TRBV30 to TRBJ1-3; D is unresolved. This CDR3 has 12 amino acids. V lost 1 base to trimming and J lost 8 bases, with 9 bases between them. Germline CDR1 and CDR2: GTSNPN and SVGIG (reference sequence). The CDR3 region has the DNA TGTGCCTGGAGTGGCAGTCCGGACACCATATATTTT. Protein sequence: CAWSGSPDTIYF. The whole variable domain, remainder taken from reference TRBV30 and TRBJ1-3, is SQTIHQWPATLVQPVGSPLSLECTVEGTSNPNLYWYRQAAGRGLQLLFYSVGIGQISSEVPQNLSASRPQDRQFILSSKKLLLSDSGFYLCAWSGSPDTIYFGEGSWLTVV.

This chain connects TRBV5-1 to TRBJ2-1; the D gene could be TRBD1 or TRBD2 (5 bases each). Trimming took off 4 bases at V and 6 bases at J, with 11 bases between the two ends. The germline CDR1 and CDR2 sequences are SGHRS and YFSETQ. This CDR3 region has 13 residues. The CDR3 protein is CASSTGPLNEQFF. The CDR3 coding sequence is TGCGCCAGCAGCACGGGACCACTCAATGAGCAGTTCTTC.

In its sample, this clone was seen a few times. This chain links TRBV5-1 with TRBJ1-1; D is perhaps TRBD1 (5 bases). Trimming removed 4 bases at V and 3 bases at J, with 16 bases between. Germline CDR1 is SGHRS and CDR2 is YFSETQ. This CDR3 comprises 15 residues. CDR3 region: CASSRSGTRDTEAFF. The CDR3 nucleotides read TGCGCCAGCAGCAGATCCGGGACCCGGGACACTGAAGCTTTCTTT.

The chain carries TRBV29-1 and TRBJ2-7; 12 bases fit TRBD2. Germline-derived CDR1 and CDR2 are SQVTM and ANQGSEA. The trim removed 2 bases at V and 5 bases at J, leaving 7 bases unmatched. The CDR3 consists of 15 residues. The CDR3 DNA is TGCAGCGTTGAATGGTCTAGCGGGAGGGGGAACGAGCAGTACTTC. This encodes CSVEWSSGRGNEQYF.

CDR3 protein: CASSGADNNYGYTF. The CDR3, as DNA: TGTGCCAGTAGTGGGGCAGATAATAACTATGGCTACACCTTC. This chain uses TRBV28 with TRBJ1-2, with D maybe TRBD1 (5 bases). The V and J ends lost 9 bases and 1 base respectively, with 15 bases between them. Germline V gives CDR1 MDHEN, CDR2 SYDVKM. This CDR3 is built from 14 residues.

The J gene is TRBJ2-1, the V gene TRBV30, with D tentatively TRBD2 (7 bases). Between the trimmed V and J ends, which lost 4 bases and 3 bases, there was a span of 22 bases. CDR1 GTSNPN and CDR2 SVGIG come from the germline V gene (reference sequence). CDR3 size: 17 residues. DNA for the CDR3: TGTGCCTGGACCCAGTCCGGGGGGCTACGGGTCTACAATGAGCAGTTCTTC. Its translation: CAWTQSGGLRVYNEQFF.

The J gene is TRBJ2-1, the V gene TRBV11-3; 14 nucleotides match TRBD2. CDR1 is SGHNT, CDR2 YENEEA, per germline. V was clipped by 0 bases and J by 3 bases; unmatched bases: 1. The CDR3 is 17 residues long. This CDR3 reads CASSLDGLAGGYNEQFF. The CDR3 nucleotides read TGTGCCAGCAGCTTAGACGGACTAGCGGGAGGCTACAATGAGCAGTTCTTC.

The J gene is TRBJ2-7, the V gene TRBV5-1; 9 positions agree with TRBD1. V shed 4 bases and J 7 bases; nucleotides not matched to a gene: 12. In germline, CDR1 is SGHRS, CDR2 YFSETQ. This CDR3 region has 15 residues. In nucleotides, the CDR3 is TGCGCCAGCAGCGGGGGGACAGGGTCACAGCGGGAGCAGTACTTC. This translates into CASSGGTGSQREQYF.

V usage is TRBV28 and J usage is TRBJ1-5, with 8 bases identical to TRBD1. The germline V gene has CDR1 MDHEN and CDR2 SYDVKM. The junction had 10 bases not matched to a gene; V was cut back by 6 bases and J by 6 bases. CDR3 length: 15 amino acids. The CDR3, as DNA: TGTGCCAGCAGCTTGGATGGACAGGGTGGTCAGCCCCAGCATTTT. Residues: CASSLDGQGGQPQHF.